These 23 T cell receptor beta chains originate from one sample sequenced in a study of early T cells in non-severe SARS-CoV-2 infection (dated by TCRdb to the early 2020s). The library relied on 5' RACE. TCRdb shows the sequencer as NextSeq 500. TCRdb reprocessing: public reads trimmed at Q25 with fastp, clones called with MiXCR, in-frame beta chains kept. Under each unique CDR3 protein, matching rows form one entry showing the most common genes and DNA. This sample has approximately 45,000 distinct CDR3 sequences in its table, and approximately 11% of those were observed once. In total, the top ten clones hold approximately 8.7% of the sample. Sequencing input: whole blood. The receptors shown here come from an adult who was a healthcare worker with PCR-confirmed SARS-CoV-2 infection or an uninfected control (not recorded which).

The V and J genes are TRBV7-2 and TRBJ1-2; D remains unclear. This CDR3 region has 14 residues. CDR1 is SGHTA, CDR2 FQGNSA, per germline. Between the trimmed V and J ends, which lost 4 bases and 2 bases, there was a span of 11 bases. This chain's CDR3 is CASSSEFLNYGYTF. Written as DNA, the CDR3 is TGTGCCAGCAGCTCGGAGTTCCTCAACTATGGCTACACCTTC.

The sample holds many counts of this clonotype. This sequence joins TRBV20-1 and TRBJ1-1, with D tentatively TRBD1 (5 bases). The V and J ends lost 0 bases and 7 bases respectively, with 18 bases between them. CDR3 length equals 15 residues. Germline V lookup: CDR1 DFQATT, CDR2 SNEGSKA (reference sequence). The DNA for the CDR3 is TGCAGTGCTAGAGATAGGGACGCACGGGACTTTGAAGCTTTCTTT. Translated: CSARDRDARDFEAFF.

The chain combines TRBV3-1 with TRBJ2-1, with 11 bases fitting TRBD2. Trimming took 4 bases from V and 9 from J; bases not matched to a gene: 11. The CDR3 runs 16 residues. Germline V gene lookup returns CDR1 LGHDT and CDR2 YNNKEL (reference sequence). In DNA, the CDR3 is TGTGCCAGCAGCCTGGTAGCGGGGGGGCTCGGCGGTGAGCAGTTCTTC. This codes for CASSLVAGGLGGEQFF.

The table lists this clonotype with many counts. This chain joins TRBV6-1 and TRBJ1-1; possibly TRBD1 for D (5 bases). V gave up 6 bases and J gave up 11 bases, with 19 bases separating them. The V gene's germline CDR1 is MNHNS and CDR2 SASEGT. The CDR3 totals 13 residues. CDR3 DNA sequence: TGTGCCAGCAGGTTTCAGGGCGGCAGGTCGGCTTTCTTT. This gives the protein CASRFQGGRSAFF.

The J gene is TRBJ2-1, the V gene TRBV4-3, with D possibly called TRBD1 or TRBD2 (6 bases each). Trimming removed 0 bases at V and 12 bases at J, with 12 bases between. Per germline, CDR1 LGHNA and CDR2 YSLEER. This CDR3 has 13 amino acids. This chain's CDR3 is CASSQEGGYGQFF. The CDR3 region has the DNA TGCGCCAGCAGCCAAGAAGGGGGGTATGGGCAGTTCTTC.

This clonotype was seen at least ten times. This rearrangement joins TRBV4-2 to TRBJ2-3, with 8 bases identical to TRBD2. J lost 5 bases, V lost 1 base, and 5 bases had no gene match. Per germline, CDR1 LGHNA and CDR2 YNFKEQ. The CDR3 has 15 amino acids. CDR3 nucleotides: TGTGCCAGCAGCCAAGGTGAGCGGGGGCGAGATACGCAGTATTTT. This translates into CASSQGERGRDTQYF.

This clonotype was counted ten times or more. The chain is built from TRBV6-2 or TRBV6-3 and TRBJ2-1; 12 bases line up with TRBD2. Germline V gene sequence: CDR1 MNHEY, CDR2 SVGEGT. Trimming removed 7 bases from V and 1 base from J; junction bases left unmatched: 5. The length of the CDR3 is 16 residues. The CDR3 region is CASTQTSGGSYNEQFF. DNA of the CDR3: TGTGCCAGCACTCAGACTAGCGGGGGATCCTACAATGAGCAGTTCTTC.

In this sample, this clonotype turned up a few times. The chain has TRBV24-1 and TRBJ2-3, with no clear D. Germline loops: CDR1 KGHDR, CDR2 SFDVKD. The CDR3 is made up of 18 amino acids. Trimming removed 7 bases at V and 2 bases at J, with 24 bases between. The DNA for the CDR3 is TGTGCCACCAGCCCATCAGGAAAGAACGGTCTAGACACAGATACGCAGTATTTT. Translating it yields CATSPSGKNGLDTDTQYF.

V gene TRBV7-9 combines with J gene TRBJ1-4; possible D gene TRBD1, 5 bases. CDR1 and CDR2 (germline): SEHNR, FQNEAQ (reference sequence). Trimming stripped 5 bases from V and 6 bases from J, with 13 bases between. This CDR3 has 14 residues. The CDR3 spells CASSQRDQDEKLFF. CDR3 coding DNA: TGTGCCAGCAGCCAACGGGACCAAGATGAAAAACTGTTTTTT.

In its sample, this clonotype was seen a few times. V gene TRBV3-1 combines with J gene TRBJ2-3; tentatively, D is TRBD2 (6 bases). Germline CDR1 LGHDT, CDR2 YNNKEL (reference sequence). The CDR3 length is 12 residues. The V end was cut by 4 bases, the J end by 5 bases, with 7 bases between. The CDR3 DNA follows: TGTGCCAGCAGCCGGGGAGGAGATACGCAGTATTTT. Translating it yields CASSRGGDTQYF.

This clonotype has more than one count but fewer than ten. The V and J genes are TRBV10-3 and TRBJ1-3, with a weak D call TRBD1 (5 bases). The germline CDR1 and CDR2 sequences are ENHRY and SYGVKD. With 3 bases removed from V and 2 bases from J, the gap between germline ends came to 11 bases. There are 15 residues in the CDR3. In DNA form, the CDR3 reads TGTGCCATCAGTGACCAGGGTTTCGCTGGAAACACCATATATTTT. It specifies CAISDQGFAGNTIYF.

This clonotype was seen a handful of times. V and J are TRBV9 and TRBJ1-6; TRBD1 aligns across 9 bases. CDR1 is SGDLS, CDR2 YYNGEE, per germline. The length of the CDR3 is 14 residues. V trimming: 6 bases; J trimming: 7 bases; junction bases outside the gene matches: 5. CDR3 in DNA: TGTGCCAGCAACCCGGGACAGGGAAATTCACCCCTCCACTTT. Its protein product is CASNPGQGNSPLHF.

This clonotype was recorded many times. The chain carries TRBV3-1 and TRBJ2-5; D is unclear. V was clipped by 1 base and J by 5 bases, with 8 bases between them. Germline CDR1 reads LGHDT; CDR2 reads YNNKEL (reference sequence). CDR3 size: 13 residues. CDR3 in DNA: TGTGCCAGCAGCCAAGCTAGGGCGGAGACCCAGTACTTC. Protein: CASSQARAETQYF.

This clonotype was counted a few times. The V and J genes are TRBV4-3 and TRBJ2-5, with D tentatively TRBD1 or TRBD2 (6 bases each). CDR1 LGHNA and CDR2 YSLEER come from the germline V gene. This CDR3 is built from 16 residues. The V end lost 3 bases, the J end lost 2 bases, and 16 bases lay between the germline ends. In nucleotides, the CDR3 is TGCGCCAGCAGCCAGGGGGACTGGGGGGCTCAAGAGACCCAGTACTTC. This encodes CASSQGDWGAQETQYF.

The sample holds a few counts of this clonotype. The genes are TRBV20-1 and TRBJ1-6; D remains unclear. The germline V gene encodes CDR1 DFQATT and CDR2 SNEGSKA (reference sequence). V was cut by 0 bases and J by 13 bases, with 13 bases left in between. CDR3 length: 13 amino acids. DNA for the CDR3: TGCAGTGCTAGAGATGCCGATCCGCCCCCCCTCCACTTT. As protein: CSARDADPPPLHF.

This clonotype is medium-sized by share. This chain connects TRBV20-1 to TRBJ2-7; weak D call: TRBD1 (6 bases). The CDR3 has 14 residues. The V end lost 3 bases, the J end lost 5 bases, and 17 bases lay between the germline ends. CDR1 and CDR2 (germline): DFQATT, SNEGSKA (reference sequence). The CDR3 nucleotides are TGCAGTGCTAGGGGGGCCCTTGGCGTCCACGAGCAGTACTTC. This codes for CSARGALGVHEQYF.

This clonotype was observed a few times. The chain carries TRBV20-1 and TRBJ2-1; D perhaps matches TRBD2 (5 bases). There are 15 residues in the CDR3. Trimming removed 2 bases from V and 0 bases from J, with 11 bases in between. Germline V gene lookup returns CDR1 DFQATT and CDR2 SNEGSKA (reference sequence). This CDR3 is CSARNRGSSYNEQFF. In DNA form, the CDR3 reads TGCAGTGCTAGAAATAGAGGGAGCTCCTACAATGAGCAGTTCTTC.

This clonotype has ten or more counts. The chain recombines TRBV20-1 with TRBJ1-4; D unclear. The CDR3 totals 13 residues. Germline V gene data show CDR1 as DFQATT and CDR2 as SNEGSKA (reference sequence). The ends were cut back, 0 bases at V and 14 bases at J, with 16 bases in the middle. The DNA for the CDR3 is TGCAGTGCTAGAGATCGGCGGCATCTTCGGCTGTTTTTT. This codes for CSARDRRHLRLFF.

In this sample, this clonotype turned up many times. The V gene is TRBV11-2, the J gene TRBJ1-3; perhaps TRBD1 as D (5 bases). The germline V and J ends were trimmed by 2 bases and 5 bases, with 10 bases remaining between them. This CDR3 region has 14 residues. Germline values: CDR1 SGHAT, CDR2 FQNNGV. CDR3 coding DNA: TGTGCCAGCAGCTTATTCCAGGGCCGAAACACCATATATTTT. Protein product: CASSLFQGRNTIYF.

The rearrangement uses TRBV7-9 and TRBJ1-5, with unresolved D. CDR1 and CDR2 (germline): SEHNR, FQNEAQ (reference sequence). This CDR3 is 12 amino acids long. Deletions cut 4 bases from V and 9 bases from J, with 10 bases between. The CDR3 sequence: CASSSGSRPQHF. DNA of the CDR3: TGTGCCAGCAGCTCCGGTTCGCGGCCCCAGCATTTT.

In this sample, this clonotype turned up many times. This chain joins TRBV20-1 and TRBJ1-2, with D possibly matching TRBD1 (5 bases). Trimming stripped 0 bases from V and 6 bases from J, with 11 bases between. The germline V gene has CDR1 DFQATT and CDR2 SNEGSKA (reference sequence). The CDR3 has 13 amino acids. The DNA for the CDR3 is TGCAGTGCTAGAGATTCCAGGGCGGATGGCTACACCTTC. As protein: CSARDSRADGYTF.

Details on this clonotype: A much larger clone lies one base from this, so it may be a read error. The rearrangement uses TRBV4-3 and TRBJ2-3; D might be TRBD2 (6 bases). Trimming took off 0 bases at V and 2 bases at J, with 12 bases between the two ends. There are 16 residues in the CDR3. Germline V lookup: CDR1 LGHNA, CDR2 YSLEER. This chain's CDR3 is CASSQDWRDHTDTQYF. DNA of the CDR3: TGCGCCAGCAGCCAAGATTGGCGGGACCACACAGATACGCAGTATTTT.

This clonotype was seen ten or more times. The rearrangement uses TRBV2 and TRBJ2-1, with D maybe TRBD2 (6 bases). The V end lost 6 bases, the J end lost 7 bases, and 10 bases lay between the germline ends. Germline V CDR1 and CDR2: SNHLY, FYNNEI. This CDR3 comprises 12 residues. The CDR3: CASSREQNEQFF. In DNA form, the CDR3 reads TGTGCCAGCAGCCGGGAGCAAAATGAGCAGTTCTTC.